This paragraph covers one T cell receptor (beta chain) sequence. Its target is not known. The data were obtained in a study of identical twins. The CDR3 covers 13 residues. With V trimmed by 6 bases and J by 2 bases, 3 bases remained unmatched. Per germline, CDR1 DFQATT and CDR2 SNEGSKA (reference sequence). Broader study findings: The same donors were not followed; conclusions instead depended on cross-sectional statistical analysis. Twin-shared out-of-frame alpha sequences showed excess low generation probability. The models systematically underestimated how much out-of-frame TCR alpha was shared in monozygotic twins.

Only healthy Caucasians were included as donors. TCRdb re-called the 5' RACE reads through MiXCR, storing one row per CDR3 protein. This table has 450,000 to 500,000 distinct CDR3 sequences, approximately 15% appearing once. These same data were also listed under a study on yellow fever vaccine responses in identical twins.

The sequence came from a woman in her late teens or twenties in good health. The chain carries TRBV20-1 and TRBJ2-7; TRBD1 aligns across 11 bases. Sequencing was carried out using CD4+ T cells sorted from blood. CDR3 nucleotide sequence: TGCAGTGCCCGGACAGGGGGCCCCTACGAGCAGTACTTC. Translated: CSARTGGPYEQYF.